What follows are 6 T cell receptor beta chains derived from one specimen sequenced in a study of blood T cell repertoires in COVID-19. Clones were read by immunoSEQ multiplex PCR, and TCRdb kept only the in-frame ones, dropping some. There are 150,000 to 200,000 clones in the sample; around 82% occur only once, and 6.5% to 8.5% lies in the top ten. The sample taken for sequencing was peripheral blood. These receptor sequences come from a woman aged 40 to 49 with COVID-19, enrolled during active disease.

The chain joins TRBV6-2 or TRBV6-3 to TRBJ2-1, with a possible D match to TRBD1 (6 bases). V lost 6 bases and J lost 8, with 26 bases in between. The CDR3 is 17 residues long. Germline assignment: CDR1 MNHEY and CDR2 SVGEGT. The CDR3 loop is CASSSTHFRGSADEQFF. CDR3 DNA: TGTGCCAGCAGCTCCACTCATTTTAGGGGGAGTGCCGATGAGCAGTTCTTC.

CDR3 nucleotides: TGTGCCAGCAGCTTCGGGACACAGGGCGTGAACACCGGGGAGCTGTTTTTT. Translated: CASSFGTQGVNTGELFF. This chain links TRBV5-5 with TRBJ2-2; D possibly corresponds to TRBD1 (6 bases). This CDR3 is 17 amino acids long. Germline lookup yields CDR1 SGHKS and CDR2 YYEKEE (reference sequence). V was cut by 2 bases and J by 1 base, with 15 bases left in between.

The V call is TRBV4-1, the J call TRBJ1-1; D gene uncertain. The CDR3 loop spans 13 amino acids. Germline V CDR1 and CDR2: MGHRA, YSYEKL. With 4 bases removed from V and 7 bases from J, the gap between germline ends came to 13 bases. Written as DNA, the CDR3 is TGCGCCAGCAGCCTCCTAGGAGATATTGAAGCTTTCTTT. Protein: CASSLLGDIEAFF.

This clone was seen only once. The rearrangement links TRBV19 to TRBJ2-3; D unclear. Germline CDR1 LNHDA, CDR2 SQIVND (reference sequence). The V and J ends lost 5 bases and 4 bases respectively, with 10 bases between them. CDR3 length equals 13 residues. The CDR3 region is CASSLMVPDTQYF. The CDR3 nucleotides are TGTGCCAGTAGTCTAATGGTCCCAGATACGCAGTATTTT.

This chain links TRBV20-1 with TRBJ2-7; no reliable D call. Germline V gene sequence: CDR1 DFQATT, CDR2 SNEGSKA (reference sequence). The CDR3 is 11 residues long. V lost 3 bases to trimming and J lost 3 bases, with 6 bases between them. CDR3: CSARTHYEQYF. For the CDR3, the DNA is TGCAGTGCTAGGACACACTACGAGCAGTACTTC.

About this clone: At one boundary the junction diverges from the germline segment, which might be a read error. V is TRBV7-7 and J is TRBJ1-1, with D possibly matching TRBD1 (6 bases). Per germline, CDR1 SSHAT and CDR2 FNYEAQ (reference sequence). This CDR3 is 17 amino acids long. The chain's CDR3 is CASSSSGTPWVDTEAFF. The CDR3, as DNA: TGTGCTAGCAGCTCAAGCGGGACACCTTGGGTAGACACTGAAGCTTTCTTT.